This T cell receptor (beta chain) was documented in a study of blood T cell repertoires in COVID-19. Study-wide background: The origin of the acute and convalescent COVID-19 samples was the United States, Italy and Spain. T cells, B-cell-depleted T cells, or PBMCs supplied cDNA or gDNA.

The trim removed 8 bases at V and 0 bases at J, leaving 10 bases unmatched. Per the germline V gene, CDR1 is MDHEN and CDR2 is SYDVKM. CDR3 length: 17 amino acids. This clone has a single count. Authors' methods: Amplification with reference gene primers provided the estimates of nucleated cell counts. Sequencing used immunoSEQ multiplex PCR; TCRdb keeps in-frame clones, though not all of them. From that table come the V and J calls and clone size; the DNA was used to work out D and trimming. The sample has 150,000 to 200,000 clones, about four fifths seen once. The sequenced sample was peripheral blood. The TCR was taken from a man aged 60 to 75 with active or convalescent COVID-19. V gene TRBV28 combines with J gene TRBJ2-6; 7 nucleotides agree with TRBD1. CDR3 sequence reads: CASGTGALVSGANVLTF. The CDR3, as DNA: TGTGCCAGCGGTACAGGGGCACTCGTCTCTGGGGCCAACGTCCTGACTTTC.